The 2 T cell receptor beta chains presented below share a single source sample, sequenced in a study of human T cells and chemical hapten exposure (dated by TCRdb to the early 2020s). In the paper's terms, the time point label means: patch test 1, 2 weeks after DPC sensitization. What the treatment or condition label conveys for this sample: therapeutic diphenylcyclopropenone sensitization with weekly scalp DPC. The library was built by means of RACE. The run used a NextSeq 500. TCRdb reworked the public reads: Q25 trimming with fastp, MiXCR clone assembly, productive beta chains retained. Each entry is one CDR3 protein sequence, shown with its most common DNA and genes. The sample table holds 300,000 to 400,000 distinct CDR3 sequences, of which around 7% were seen once. 8.4% of the sample is held by the ten biggest clonotypes. Sequenced here: whole blood, sampled in connection with sensitization to the hapten diphenylcyclopropenone (DPC). Every receptor here comes from a woman aged 18-35 years with alopecia areata. Some clones in this sample may be carry-over from other donors' samples.

The chain links TRBV7-2 to TRBJ1-4; TRBD1 might be the D (5 bases). V lost 3 bases and J 9 bases, leaving 14 bases between the germline ends. CDR3 size: 14 residues. The germline V gene encodes CDR1 SGHTA and CDR2 FQGNSA. In nucleotides, the CDR3 is TGTGCCAGCAGCTTGGGGACTGCCTTCAAAAAACTGTTTTTT. This translates into CASSLGTAFKKLFF. The entire variable domain, with the rest obtained from reference TRBV7-2 and TRBJ1-4, is as follows: GAGVSQSPSNKVTEKGKDVELRCDPISGHTALYWYRQSLGQGLEFLIYFQGNSAPDKSGLPSDRFSAERTGGSVSTLTIQRTQQEDSAVYLCASSLGTAFKKLFFGSGTQLSVL.

This clonotype was counted a few times. The chain recombines TRBV2 with TRBJ2-7; TRBD1 aligns across 9 bases. Germline loops: CDR1 SNHLY, CDR2 FYNNEI. The V gene end was trimmed by 6 bases and the J gene end by 4 bases; junction bases not matched to a gene: 10. The CDR3 runs 15 residues. The CDR3 protein is CASSAGQGSWYEQYF. CDR3 sequence (DNA): TGTGCCAGCAGCGCGGGACAGGGCTCATGGTACGAGCAGTACTTC.